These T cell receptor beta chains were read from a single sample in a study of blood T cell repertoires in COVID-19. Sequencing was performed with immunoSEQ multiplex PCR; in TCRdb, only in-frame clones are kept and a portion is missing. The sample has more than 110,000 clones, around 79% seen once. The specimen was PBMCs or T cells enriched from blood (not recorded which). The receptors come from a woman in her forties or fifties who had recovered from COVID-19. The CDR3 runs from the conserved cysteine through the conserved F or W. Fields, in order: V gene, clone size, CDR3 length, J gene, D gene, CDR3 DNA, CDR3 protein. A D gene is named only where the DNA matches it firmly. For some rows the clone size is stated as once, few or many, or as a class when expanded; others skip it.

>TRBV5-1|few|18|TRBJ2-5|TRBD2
TGCGCCAGCAGCCCAACCGTTATAATAGCGGGGGGACGTGAGACCCAGTACTTC
CASSPTVIIAGGRETQYF
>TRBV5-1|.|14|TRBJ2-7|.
TGCGCCAGTAAGAACAGGGCGGGCCTTAGCGAGCAGTACTTC
CASKNRAGLSEQYF
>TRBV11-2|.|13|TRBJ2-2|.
TGTGCCAGCAGCTTTATTAACACCGGGGAGCTGTTTTTT
CASSFINTGELFF
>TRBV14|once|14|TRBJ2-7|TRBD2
TGTGCCAGCAGTCCGACTAGCGGGGGAGGCGAGCAGTACTTC
CASSPTSGGGEQYF
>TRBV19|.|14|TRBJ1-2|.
TGTGCCAGTAGCACCCCAGGGGCCTTTTGGGGCTACACCTTC
CASSTPGAFWGYTF
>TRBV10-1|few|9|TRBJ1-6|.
TGCGCCAGAAGGGGGCCCCTCCACTTT
CARRGPLHF
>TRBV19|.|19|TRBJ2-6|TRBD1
TGTGCCAGTATTCGAAGTCTAGGGGGCAGAGGCTCTGGGGCCAACGTCCTGACTTTC
CASIRSLGGRGSGANVLTF
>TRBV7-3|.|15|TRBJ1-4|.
TGTGCCAGCAGCCTAAGTTCGAGGTCCGGGGAAAAACTGTTTTTT
CASSLSSRSGEKLFF
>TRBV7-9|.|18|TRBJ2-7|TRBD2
TGTGCCAGCAGACCCGAAAAGGCGAGACTAGCGGGAGAGGACGAGCAGTACTTC
CASRPEKARLAGEDEQYF
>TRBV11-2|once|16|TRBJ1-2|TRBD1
TGTGCCAGCAGCTTGTCCGGGACAGGGAACTTCTATGGCTACACCTTC
CASSLSGTGNFYGYTF
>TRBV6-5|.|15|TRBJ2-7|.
TGTGCCAGCAGTTACGGTATTAGCGGAAACTACGAGCAGTACTTC
CASSYGISGNYEQYF
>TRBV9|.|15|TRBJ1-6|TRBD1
TGTGCCAGCGCTGAACAGGGGTCCTATAATTCACCCCTCCACTTT
CASAEQGSYNSPLHF
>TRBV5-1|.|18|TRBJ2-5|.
TGCGCCAGCAGCGTAGGTTTTACTGGACGATCACAGGTAGAGACCCAGTACTTC
CASSVGFTGRSQVETQYF
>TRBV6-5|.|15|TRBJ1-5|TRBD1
TGTGCCAGCAGTTACGCACAGGGGGCCGCTCAGCCCCAGCATTTT
CASSYAQGAAQPQHF
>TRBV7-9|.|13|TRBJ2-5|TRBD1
TGTGCCAGCAGCTCAAACAGGGGGGAGACCCAGTACTTC
CASSSNRGETQYF
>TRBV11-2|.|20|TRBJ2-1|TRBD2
TGTGCCAGCAGCTTAGATCGGGTACTAGCGGGGGGGCCCTCCTACAATGAGCAGTTCTTC
CASSLDRVLAGGPSYNEQFF
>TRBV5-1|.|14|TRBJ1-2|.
TGCGCCAGCAGCTTGGAAGGACAGTGGAGCGGCTACACCTTC
CASSLEGQWSGYTF
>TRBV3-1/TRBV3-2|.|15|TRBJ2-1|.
TGTGCCAGCAGCCAAGCCCTAGCTACCTACAATGAGCAGTTCTTC
CASSQALATYNEQFF
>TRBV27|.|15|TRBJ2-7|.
TGTGCCAGCAGTTTTCCAGGGGCTGGGGTGGGGGAGCAGTACTTC
CASSFPGAGVGEQYF
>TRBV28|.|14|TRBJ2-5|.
TGTGCCAGCAGTTTACGGGCAAGGGGAGAGACCCAGTACTTC
CASSLRARGETQYF
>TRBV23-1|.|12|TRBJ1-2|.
TGCGCCAGCAGTCTACGCCAGGATGGCTACACCTTC
CASSLRQDGYTF
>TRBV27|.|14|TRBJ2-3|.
TGTGCCAGCAGTTACTCAGGATACACAGATACGCAGTATTTT
CASSYSGYTDTQYF
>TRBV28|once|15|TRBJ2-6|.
TGTGCCAGCACCCCGGGCGGGTCTGGGGCCAACGTCCTGACTTTC
CASTPGGSGANVLTF
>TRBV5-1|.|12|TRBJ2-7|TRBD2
TGCGCCAGCGGCGGGGGGCCACACGAGCAGTACTTC
CASGGGPHEQYF
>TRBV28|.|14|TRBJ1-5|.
TGTGCCAGCAGTTTACCACAGGCCTATCAGCCCCAGCATTTT
CASSLPQAYQPQHF
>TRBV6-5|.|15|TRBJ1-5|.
TGTGCCAGCTCAACTCCGCCGGTAACCAATCAGCCCCAGCATTTT
CASSTPPVTNQPQHF
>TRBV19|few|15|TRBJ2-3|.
TGTGCCAGTAGTGTCCGGACTGGCGGCGGAGATACGCAGTATTTT
CASSVRTGGGDTQYF
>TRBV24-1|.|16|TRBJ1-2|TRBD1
TGTGCCACCAGTGATGACGGGACAGGGGGTAGAGATGGCTACACCTTC
CATSDDGTGGRDGYTF
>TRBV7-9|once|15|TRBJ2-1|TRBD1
TGTGCCAGCAGCCCGGGACAGGGTACCTACAATGAGCAGTTCTTC
CASSPGQGTYNEQFF
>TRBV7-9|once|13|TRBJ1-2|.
TGTGCCAGCAGCTTAGCGGAGACAGATGGCTACACCTTC
CASSLAETDGYTF
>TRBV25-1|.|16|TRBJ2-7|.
TGTGCCAGCAGTGACTATGGGGGGGGGCCCCTTTACGAGCAGTACTTC
CASSDYGGGPLYEQYF
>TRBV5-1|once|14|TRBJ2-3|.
TGCGCCAGCAGCTGGACTACCAGCACAGATACGCAGTATTTT
CASSWTTSTDTQYF
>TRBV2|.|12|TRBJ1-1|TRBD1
TGTGCCAGCAGAAGACAGGGGACTGAAGCTTTCTTT
CASRRQGTEAFF
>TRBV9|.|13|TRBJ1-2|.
TGTGCCAGCAGCGTGGAGACGAACTATGGCTACACCTTC
CASSVETNYGYTF
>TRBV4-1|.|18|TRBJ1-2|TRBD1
TGCGCCAGCAGCCAAGATCCGCCAGGGGGAACTAGTTACTATGGCTACACCTTC
CASSQDPPGGTSYYGYTF
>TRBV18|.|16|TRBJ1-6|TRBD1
TGTGCCAGCTCACCGACCGGGACAGGGTTTAATTCACCCCTCCACTTT
CASSPTGTGFNSPLHF
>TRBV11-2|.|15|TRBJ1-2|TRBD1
TGTGCCAGCAGCTTAGGCAGGGGGTATAACTATGGCTACACCTTC
CASSLGRGYNYGYTF
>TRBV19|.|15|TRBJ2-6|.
TGTGCCAGTATGACGAGGGAAGCTGGGGCCAACGTCCTGACTTTC
CASMTREAGANVLTF
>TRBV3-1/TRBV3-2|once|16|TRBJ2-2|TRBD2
TGTGCCAGCAGCCTAATGAGCGGGAGTTGGGCCGGGGAGCTGTTTTTT
CASSLMSGSWAGELFF
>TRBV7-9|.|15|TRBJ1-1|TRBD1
TGTGCCAGCAGCTTGGGACAGGGGGCATACACTGAAGCTTTCTTT
CASSLGQGAYTEAFF
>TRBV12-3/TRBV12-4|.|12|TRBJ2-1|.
TGTGCCAGCAGTTTTCAGGGGAGCTCTGAGTTCTTC
CASSFQGSSEFF
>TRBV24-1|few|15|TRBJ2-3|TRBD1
TGTGCCACCAGTGAGCGGACAGGTAGCACAGATACGCAGTATTTT
CATSERTGSTDTQYF
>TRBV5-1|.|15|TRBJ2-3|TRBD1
TGCGCCAGCAGCTTGCGACAGGGGGCCGGAGATACGCAGTATTTT
CASSLRQGAGDTQYF
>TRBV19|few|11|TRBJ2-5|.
TGTGCCAGTAGTCCCGGGGAGACCCAGTACTTC
CASSPGETQYF
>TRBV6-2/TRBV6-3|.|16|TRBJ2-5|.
TGTGCCAGCAGTTACTCGAGACGGGGGATCCAAGAGACCCAGTACTTC
CASSYSRRGIQETQYF
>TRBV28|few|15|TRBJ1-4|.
TGTGCCAGCAGTTTGCCAGGGGCCAACAATGAAAAACTGTTTTTT
CASSLPGANNEKLFF
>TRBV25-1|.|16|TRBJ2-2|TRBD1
TGTGCCAGCAGTGAACGGACAGGGCTGAACACCGGGGAGCTGTTTTTT
CASSERTGLNTGELFF
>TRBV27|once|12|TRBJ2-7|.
TGTGCCAGCAGTTCAGTGACGGGCGAGCAGTACTTC
CASSSVTGEQYF
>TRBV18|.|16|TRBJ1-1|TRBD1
TGTGCCAGCTCACCTGGGGACAGAACCATGAACACTGAAGCTTTCTTT
CASSPGDRTMNTEAFF
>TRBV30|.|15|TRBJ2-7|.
TGTGCCTGGAGTCCAGGACTCTTAACCTCCTACGAGCAGTACTTC
CAWSPGLLTSYEQYF
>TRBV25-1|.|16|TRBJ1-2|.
TGTGCCAGCAGTGAGCTGGGAGGGAAATACTCCTATGGCTACACCTTC
CASSELGGKYSYGYTF
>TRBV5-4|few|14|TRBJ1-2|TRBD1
TGTGCCAGCAGCCCCTCATACAGGGGGCATGGCTACACCTTC
CASSPSYRGHGYTF